The rows below give T cell receptor beta chains drawn from one sample of a study of blood T cell repertoires in COVID-19. Clones were sequenced by immunoSEQ multiplex PCR, and TCRdb holds only the in-frame ones, with some missing. The sample yields 190,000 or so clones, over 80% seen once. Sequencing input: PBMCs or T cells enriched from blood (not recorded which). The receptors were sampled from a man between 18 and 35 years old with acute COVID-19. The CDR3 runs from the conserved cysteine through the conserved F or W. The D gene is left open where the match is weak. Some rows mark clone size as missing; the rest say once, few, many or name a class of expanded clone.

abundance | j_gene | d_gene | v_gene | CDR3aa | CDR3nt
- | TRBJ1-5 | TRBD1 | TRBV28 | CASSLSGGGNQPQHF | TGTGCCAGCAGTTTGTCAGGGGGCGGCAATCAGCCCCAGCATTTT
once | TRBJ2-7 | TRBD2 | TRBV27 | CASSLAGGNYEQYF | TGTGCCAGCAGCCTAGCGGGAGGAAACTACGAGCAGTACTTC
few | TRBJ2-7 | - | TRBV20-1 | CSANEGVWGHQYF | TGCAGTGCTAATGAGGGGGTATGGGGGCACCAGTACTTC
- | TRBJ1-2 | TRBD1 | TRBV28 | CAASDTGAFNYGYTF | TGTGCCGCCAGCGATACAGGGGCTTTCAACTATGGCTACACCTTC
few | TRBJ1-1 | TRBD1 | TRBV28 | CASSLSGQGKGFYMNTEAFF | TGTGCCAGCAGTTTATCGGGACAGGGGAAGGGATTTTACATGAACACTGAAGCTTTCTTT
- | TRBJ2-3 | - | TRBV28 | CASSSQTHGQDTDTQYF | TGTGCCAGCAGTTCACAGACCCATGGACAAGACACAGATACGCAGTATTTT
- | TRBJ2-2 | - | TRBV18 | CASSPGSGNTGELFF | TGTGCCAGCTCACCAGGTAGCGGGAACACCGGGGAGCTGTTTTTT
- | TRBJ2-2 | - | TRBV5-1 | CASSFGELNTGELFF | TGCGCCAGCAGCTTCGGGGAGTTGAACACCGGGGAGCTGTTTTTT
- | TRBJ2-1 | TRBD1 | TRBV11-1 | CASSATGHEQFF | TGTGCCAGCAGCGCGACAGGGCATGAGCAGTTCTTC
- | TRBJ2-1 | - | TRBV24-1 | CATSEQVGGRNEQFF | TGTGCCACCAGTGAGCAGGTGGGGGGACGGAATGAGCAGTTCTTC
- | TRBJ1-4 | TRBD1 | TRBV15 | CATSRERDSANEKLFF | TGTGCCACCAGCAGAGAAAGGGACAGCGCTAATGAAAAACTGTTTTTT
- | TRBJ2-1 | TRBD2 | TRBV29-1 | CSVDGTSGRTGLEQFF | TGCAGCGTTGACGGGACTAGCGGGAGAACCGGGTTGGAGCAGTTCTTC
- | TRBJ2-1 | TRBD2 | TRBV6-6 | CASRRSAAGLAVSSYNEQFF | TGTGCCAGCAGACGATCGGCCGCGGGACTAGCGGTAAGCTCCTACAATGAGCAGTTCTTC
- | TRBJ1-1 | - | TRBV5-5 | CASSLALGLGGEAFF | TGTGCCAGCAGCTTGGCGCTCGGCCTGGGGGGTGAAGCTTTCTTT
- | TRBJ1-1 | - | TRBV6-5 | CASSTIGGTEAFF | TGTGCCAGCAGTACTATAGGGGGAACTGAAGCTTTCTTT
- | TRBJ1-1 | - | TRBV27 | CASSLGQPTEAFF | TGTGCCAGCAGTTTAGGACAGCCCACAGAAGCTTTCTTT
- | TRBJ2-7 | - | TRBV4-1 | CASSGVARGNEQYF | TGCGCCAGCAGCGGAGTTGCCCGGGGGAACGAGCAGTACTTC
- | TRBJ1-1 | - | TRBV5-1 | CASSLVAGDTEAFF | TGCGCCAGCAGCTTGGTCGCGGGGGACACTGAAGCTTTCTTT
- | TRBJ2-2 | - | TRBV2 | CASSEDRQGITGELFF | TGTGCCAGCAGTGAAGATAGGCAGGGGATCACCGGGGAGCTGTTTTTT
- | TRBJ2-2 | - | TRBV2 | CASSEGLRRLAGELFF | TGTGCCAGCAGTGAAGGACTCCGACGCCTCGCCGGGGAGCTGTTTTTT
- | TRBJ1-2 | - | TRBV7-9 | CASSLDRSNYGYTF | TGTGCCAGCAGCTTAGACAGGTCTAACTATGGCTACACCTTC
few | TRBJ2-7 | - | TRBV5-8 | CASSRDTNYEQYF | TGTGCCAGCAGCCGGGACACCAACTACGAGCAGTACTTC
- | TRBJ1-2 | TRBD1 | TRBV4-3 | CASSQDSGPGTGILGYTF | TGCGCCAGCAGCCAAGATAGCGGACCAGGGACAGGGATTCTTGGCTACACCTTC
- | TRBJ2-7 | TRBD1 | TRBV9 | CASSARVGQGAQYF | TGTGCCAGCAGCGCCCGGGTGGGACAGGGGGCGCAGTACTTC
once | TRBJ1-1 | TRBD1 | TRBV4-1 | CASSSRQTGQGGTEAFF | TGCGCCAGCAGCTCCCGACAAACAGGACAGGGGGGGACTGAAGCTTTCTTT
- | TRBJ1-2 | - | TRBV4-3 | CASSQERGDQSYTF | TGCGCCAGCAGCCAAGAACGCGGGGACCAAAGCTACACCTTC
- | TRBJ2-6 | - | TRBV10-3 | CAISEQVGANVLTF | TGTGCCATCAGTGAACAGGTTGGGGCCAACGTCCTGACTTTC
once | TRBJ1-6 | - | TRBV19 | CASSIERTTRNYNSPLHF | TGTGCCAGTAGTATAGAGAGAACCACGAGAAACTATAATTCACCCCTCCACTTT
- | TRBJ1-2 | - | TRBV12-3/TRBV12-4 | CASSYAVTYGYTF | TGTGCCAGCAGTTACGCAGTTACGTATGGCTACACCTTC
- | TRBJ1-1 | - | TRBV28 | CASAEGGDTEAFF | TGTGCCAGCGCTGAAGGGGGTGATACTGAAGCTTTCTTT
- | TRBJ1-2 | - | TRBV19 | CASSHIPNTGGYTF | TGTGCCAGTAGTCACATCCCTAACACGGGTGGCTACACCTTC
- | TRBJ1-5 | - | TRBV30 | CAWDQGPRQPQHF | TGTGCCTGGGACCAGGGTCCAAGACAGCCCCAGCATTTT
- | TRBJ2-1 | TRBD2 | TRBV19 | CASTPSASGRGEQFF | TGTGCCAGTACCCCTTCGGCTAGCGGGAGGGGTGAGCAGTTCTTC
- | TRBJ2-2 | TRBD2 | TRBV30 | CAPLGVAGVSGELFF | TGTGCCCCCTTGGGCGTAGCGGGAGTTTCCGGGGAGCTGTTTTTT
once | TRBJ2-7 | TRBD1 | TRBV18 | CASSPKAGTGSYEQYF | TGTGCCAGCTCACCAAAAGCCGGGACAGGGTCCTACGAGCAGTACTTC
- | TRBJ2-5 | TRBD2 | TRBV15 | CATRVAGGEETQYF | TGTGCCACCAGGGTGGCGGGAGGGGAGGAGACCCAGTACTTC
- | TRBJ1-1 | TRBD1 | TRBV19 | CASSPDRMNTEAFF | TGTGCCAGTAGTCCGGACAGGATGAACACTGAAGCTTTCTTT
- | TRBJ2-1 | - | TRBV4-1 | CASSQDYNEQFF | TGCGCCAGCAGCCAAGATTATAATGAGCAGTTCTTC
- | TRBJ2-3 | TRBD2 | TRBV11-2 | CASSLEGTSGRYTDTQYF | TGTGCCAGCAGCTTAGAAGGGACTAGCGGGAGGTACACAGATACGCAGTATTTT
- | TRBJ2-1 | - | TRBV15 | CATSSRRQRLALDEQFF | TGTGCCACCAGCTCCCGACGGCAGCGGCTAGCGTTAGATGAGCAGTTCTTC
- | TRBJ2-2 | TRBD1 | TRBV19 | CASSTGYWLRTGNTGELFF | TGTGCCAGTAGTACGGGGTACTGGCTCCGGACAGGGAACACCGGGGAGCTGTTTTTT
few | TRBJ1-4 | - | TRBV2 | CASSATVQGNEKLFF | TGTGCCAGCAGTGCCACAGTACAGGGAAATGAAAAACTGTTTTTT
- | TRBJ2-1 | - | TRBV5-1 | CASSPRQANSYNEQFF | TGCGCCAGCAGCCCACGACAGGCCAACTCCTACAATGAGCAGTTCTTC
- | TRBJ1-1 | TRBD1 | TRBV29-1 | CSAKGGETEAFF | TGCAGCGCTAAAGGGGGCGAAACTGAAGCTTTCTTT
- | TRBJ2-5 | TRBD2 | TRBV30 | CAWSVGLAGLQETQYF | TGTGCCTGGAGTGTGGGACTAGCGGGACTACAAGAGACCCAGTACTTC
- | TRBJ1-2 | - | TRBV18 | CASSPGMGYTF | TGTGCCAGCTCACCGGGCATGGGCTACACCTTC
- | TRBJ2-1 | TRBD1 | TRBV5-1 | CASSVGQSSYNEQFF | TGCGCCAGCAGCGTGGGACAGAGCTCCTACAATGAGCAGTTCTTC
- | TRBJ2-3 | TRBD2 | TRBV6-4 | CASSDKGLATDTQYF | TGTGCCAGCAGTGACAAAGGACTAGCTACAGATACGCAGTATTTT
- | TRBJ2-2 | - | TRBV12-1 | CASSSPGLAGDSNTGELFF | TGTGCCAGCAGCTCTCCGGGACTAGCGGGAGATTCGAACACCGGGGAGCTGTTTTTT
- | TRBJ1-1 | - | TRBV11-3 | CASSLDGGVRIGITEAFF | TGTGCCAGCAGCTTAGATGGCGGGGTCCGGATCGGGATCACTGAAGCTTTCTTT
- | TRBJ2-7 | TRBD1 | TRBV28 | CASSGQVLGYEQYF | TGTGCCAGCAGTGGACAGGTACTCGGCTACGAGCAGTACTTC
- | TRBJ2-1 | - | TRBV12-3/TRBV12-4 | CASRGPGRGEQFF | TGTGCCAGCAGGGGGCCGGGGCGGGGTGAGCAGTTCTTC
- | TRBJ2-6 | TRBD1 | TRBV4-1 | CASRPTGPGANVLTF | TGCGCCAGCAGACCGACAGGGCCTGGGGCCAACGTCCTGACTTTC
many | TRBJ1-6 | - | TRBV4-3 | CASSQDLGREGWNSPLHF | TGCGCCAGCAGCCAAGATTTGGGCAGGGAGGGATGGAATTCACCCCTCCACTTT
- | TRBJ1-2 | - | TRBV5-6 | CASSFLGSPGGYTF | TGTGCCAGCAGCTTTTTGGGCTCTCCCGGTGGCTACACCTTC